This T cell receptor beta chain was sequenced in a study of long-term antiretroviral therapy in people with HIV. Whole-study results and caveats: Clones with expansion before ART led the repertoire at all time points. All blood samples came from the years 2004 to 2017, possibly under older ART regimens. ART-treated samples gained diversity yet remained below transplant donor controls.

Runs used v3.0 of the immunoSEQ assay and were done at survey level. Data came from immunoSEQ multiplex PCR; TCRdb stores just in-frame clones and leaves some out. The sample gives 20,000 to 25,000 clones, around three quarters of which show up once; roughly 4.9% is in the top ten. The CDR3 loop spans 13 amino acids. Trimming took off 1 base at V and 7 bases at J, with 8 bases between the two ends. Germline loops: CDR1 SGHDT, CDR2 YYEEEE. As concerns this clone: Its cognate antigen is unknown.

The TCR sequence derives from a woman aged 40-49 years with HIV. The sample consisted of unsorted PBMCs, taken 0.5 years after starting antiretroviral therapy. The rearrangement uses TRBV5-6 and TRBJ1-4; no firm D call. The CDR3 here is CASSLKQTEKLFF. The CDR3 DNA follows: TGTGCCAGCAGCTTGAAACAGACTGAAAAACTGTTTTTT.